The rows below give T cell receptor beta chains drawn from one sample of a study of blood T cell repertoires in COVID-19. Here immunoSEQ multiplex PCR was the method, and the copy in TCRdb shows in-frame clones only, minus some. Among roughly 400,000 clones listed, about 88% were seen once. The sample was PBMCs or T cells enriched from blood (not recorded which). The receptors derive from a woman under 30 who had been exposed to COVID-19. Both conserved end residues are part of each CDR3. A D gene is named only where the DNA matches it firmly. Clone size is shown for a subset of rows, as once, few, many or a class of expanded clone.

j_gene,abundance,v_gene,d_gene,CDR3nt,CDR3aa
TRBJ2-1,NA,TRBV15,NA,TGTGCCACCAGCAGAGTTAACTCCCCGGAGCAGTTCTTC,CATSRVNSPEQFF
TRBJ2-2,once,TRBV29-1,NA,TGCAGCGCCCTTGCGATACAGCCTACCGGGGAGCTGTTTTTT,CSALAIQPTGELFF
TRBJ2-7,NA,TRBV12-5,NA,TGTGCTAGTGGTTCCCACAGTCTAAATCCCTACGGGCAGTACTTC,CASGSHSLNPYGQYF
TRBJ2-1,once,TRBV7-9,NA,TGTGCCAGCAGCTTATATCAGTCCGAGCAGTTCTTC,CASSLYQSEQFF
TRBJ2-5,NA,TRBV4-2,NA,TGTGCCAGCAGCCCAGAGCCCACAGTAATGCAGACCCAGTACTTC,CASSPEPTVMQTQYF
TRBJ1-5,NA,TRBV28,NA,TGTGCCAGCAGTTCCCATGTAGGAGGGCAGCCCCAGCATTTT,CASSSHVGGQPQHF
TRBJ2-7,many,TRBV18,NA,TGTGCCAGCTCCCCGGCGGACGAGCAGTACTTC,CASSPADEQYF
TRBJ2-7,NA,TRBV18,TRBD2,TGTGCCAGCTCACCCGGGACTAGCAACTCCTACGAGCAGTACTTC,CASSPGTSNSYEQYF
TRBJ1-6,NA,TRBV28,NA,TGTGCCAGCAGTTTATCAGGGGCCTATAATTCACCCCTCCACTTT,CASSLSGAYNSPLHF
TRBJ2-2,few,TRBV24-1,NA,TGTGCCACCAGTGATTTGGGACAGACCGGAGAGACCGGGGAGCTGTTTTTT,CATSDLGQTGETGELFF
TRBJ1-1,NA,TRBV11-2,NA,TGTGCCAGCAGCTTAAAAGACAGGTATTTAGGGACTGAAGCTTTCTTT,CASSLKDRYLGTEAFF
TRBJ1-5,NA,TRBV6-1,TRBD1,TGTGCCAGCAGTGAAAGGACAGGGATTCAGCCCCAGCATTTT,CASSERTGIQPQHF
TRBJ2-5,NA,TRBV5-4,NA,TGTGCCAGCAGCTTGGATGGGTGGAGGGGAGAGACCCAGTACTTC,CASSLDGWRGETQYF
TRBJ2-7,NA,TRBV30,NA,TGTGCCTGGAGTCCCGGTACGCGTGGCGAGCAGTACTTC,CAWSPGTRGEQYF